The next 22 T cell receptor beta chains were all read from a single sample in a study of blood T cell repertoires in COVID-19 (dated by TCRdb to the early 2020s). Library preparation employed the immunoSEQ multiplex PCR assay. TCRdb provides this immuneACCESS table in a form limited to in-frame rearrangements. Some clones are lacking; in checked studies, under half of them reflect an unresolved V gene, and why the rest are absent is not known. The sample table records about 500,000 clones; roughly nine tenths of these occur just once. The ten largest account for around 0.95% of the sample. What was sequenced was peripheral blood. The receptor source for this set is a man younger than 35 with COVID-19, enrolled during active disease.

The chain carries TRBV24-1 and TRBJ2-1; 7 bases are shared with TRBD2. V was pared by 2 bases and J by 4 bases, with 7 bases of the junction left unmatched. There are 16 residues in the CDR3. Looked up from germline, CDR1 is KGHDR and CDR2 is SFDVKD. CDR3 loop: CATSDSKTSRYNEQFF. The CDR3 DNA is TGTGCCACCAGTGATTCTAAGACTAGCAGGTACAATGAGCAGTTCTTC.

The V call is TRBV25-1, the J call TRBJ2-5; D perhaps matches TRBD2 (6 bases). Germline CDR1 is MGHDK and CDR2 is SYGVNS. V shed 2 bases and J shed 2 bases, with 15 bases lying between them. The CDR3 covers 16 residues. The CDR3 sequence is CASSESWEAVQETQYF. CDR3 coding DNA: TGTGCCAGCAGTGAAAGTTGGGAGGCAGTGCAAGAGACCCAGTACTTC.

This rearrangement joins TRBV6-1 to TRBJ2-1; a weak D match, TRBD2 (5 bases). Trimming took off 3 bases at V and 8 bases at J, with 17 bases between the two ends. The germline CDR1 and CDR2 sequences are MNHNS and SASEGT. The CDR3 runs to 15 residues. The CDR3 nucleotides read TGTGCCAGCAGTGATACCCAGCGGCTTAGGGATGAGCAGTTCTTC. Protein: CASSDTQRLRDEQFF.

This chain uses TRBV10-1 with TRBJ2-3; D might be TRBD1 (5 bases). This CDR3 spans 14 amino acids. V lost 3 bases and J 4 bases, leaving 11 bases between the germline ends. Germline assignment: CDR1 WNHNN and CDR2 SYGVQD (reference sequence). Here the CDR3 reads CASSDRTGPDTQYF. The DNA for the CDR3 is TGCGCCAGCAGTGACAGAACAGGACCAGATACGCAGTATTTT.

The chain combines TRBV5-6 with TRBJ2-7, with 9 bases identical to TRBD2. CDR3 length: 19 amino acids. The ends lost 3 bases at V and 6 bases at J; junction bases unmatched: 22. Germline assignment: CDR1 SGHDT and CDR2 YYEEEE. The DNA of the CDR3 is TGTGCCAGCAGCTGGACCCGGGCGGGGGGGCCAGGAGGGTACTTCGAGCAGTACTTC. Translated: CASSWTRAGGPGGYFEQYF.

The chain couples TRBV7-9 to TRBJ2-1, with 13 bases lining up with TRBD2. V dropped 5 bases and J dropped 2; count of bases not matched to a gene: 9. Germline CDR1 SEHNR, CDR2 FQNEAQ (reference sequence). The CDR3 covers 18 residues. In DNA, the CDR3 is TGTGCCAGCAGCGGAAGGACTAGCGGGAGTTACACCTACAATGAGCAGTTCTTC. This encodes CASSGRTSGSYTYNEQFF.

The V gene is TRBV27, the J gene TRBJ1-1; D gene uncertain. The germline CDR1 and CDR2 sequences are MNHEY and SMNVEV (reference sequence). This CDR3 is 14 amino acids long. V was pared by 8 bases and J by 1 base, with 14 bases between. In DNA form, the CDR3 reads TGTGCCAGCGGAATGGGCTTACGGAACACTGAAGCTTTCTTT. This translates into CASGMGLRNTEAFF.

The chain couples TRBV18 to TRBJ1-1; maybe TRBD1 (5 bases). The CDR3 has 13 residues. V gave up 2 bases and J gave up 7 bases, with 11 bases separating them. Germline assignment: CDR1 KGHSH and CDR2 LQKENI. DNA for the CDR3: TGTGCCAGCTCACCAGGGGCAGGGAATGAAGCTTTCTTT. Its translation: CASSPGAGNEAFF.

The rearrangement uses TRBV5-1 and TRBJ2-3; a weak D match, TRBD2 (5 bases). The CDR3 runs to 15 residues. Germline CDR1 reads SGHRS; CDR2 reads YFSETQ. V shed 3 bases and J shed 3 bases, with 14 bases lying between them. CDR3 DNA sequence: TGCGCCAGCAGCTCAGAGGGTGGTATGACAGATACGCAGTATTTT. Its translation: CASSSEGGMTDTQYF.

V gene TRBV7-6 combines with J gene TRBJ2-7; 8 positions match TRBD2. Germline CDR1 SGHVS, CDR2 FNYEAQ. V shed 5 bases and J 4 bases; nucleotides not matched to a gene: 7. CDR3 length equals 14 residues. The CDR3, as DNA: TGTGCCAGCAGCCCTACTAGCGGATTTTACGAGCAGTACTTC. Residues: CASSPTSGFYEQYF.

The count of this clone is one. This chain uses TRBV6-5 with TRBJ1-5; 9 positions agree with TRBD1. Trimming took 6 bases from V and 2 from J; bases not matched to a gene: 5. This CDR3 is 15 amino acids long. In germline, CDR1 is MNHEY, CDR2 SVGAGI. CDR3 protein: CASSWTGEGNQPQHF. The CDR3 bases are TGTGCCAGCAGCTGGACAGGGGAGGGCAATCAGCCCCAGCATTTT.

This clone was observed a handful of times. CDR3 DNA sequence: TGCGCCAGCAGCTTGTTAGGGACAGGGGGCACTGAAGCTTTCTTT. Translation: CASSLLGTGGTEAFF. The V call is TRBV5-1, the J call TRBJ1-1; 11 bases match TRBD1. The length of the CDR3 is 15 residues. V shed 1 base and J 4 bases; nucleotides not matched to a gene: 3. CDR1 is SGHRS, CDR2 YFSETQ, per germline.

This CDR3 reads CASSLSRDRGYEQYF. The CDR3 coding sequence is TGTGCCAGCAGCTTGTCCCGGGACAGGGGTTACGAGCAGTACTTC. The J gene is TRBJ2-7, the V gene TRBV5-4, with 10 bases matching TRBD1. CDR3 length: 15 residues. Germline V lookup: CDR1 SGHNT, CDR2 YYREEE (reference sequence). V dropped 1 base and J dropped 4; count of bases not matched to a gene: 5.

The chain couples TRBV7-3 to TRBJ1-1, with TRBD1 matching over 7 bases. The V segment lost 5 bases and the J segment 3 bases; nucleotides outside the gene matches: 6. CDR3 length equals 14 residues. Looked up from germline, CDR1 is SGHTA and CDR2 is FQGTGA. CDR3 region: CASSRQGFDTEAFF. The CDR3 nucleotides read TGTGCCAGCAGCCGACAGGGTTTCGACACTGAAGCTTTCTTT.

CDR3 protein: CSASLGGSETQYF. The CDR3 DNA is TGCAGTGCTAGTTTGGGAGGGTCAGAGACCCAGTACTTC. V and J are TRBV20-1 and TRBJ2-5; 7 bases line up with TRBD2. The length of the CDR3 is 13 residues. CDR1 DFQATT and CDR2 SNEGSKA come from the germline V gene (reference sequence). J was trimmed by 4 bases and V by 3 bases; bases with no gene match: 5.

The chain combines TRBV5-4 with TRBJ1-1; TRBD1 is a possible D gene (5 bases). This CDR3 contains 15 residues. The germline gives CDR1 SGHNT, CDR2 YYREEE (reference sequence). V was shortened by 4 bases and J by 3 bases, with 16 bases between the two germline ends. The CDR3 loop reads CASSTGGRLDTEAFF. For the CDR3, the DNA is TGTGCCAGCAGCACCGGGGGACGGCTGGACACTGAAGCTTTCTTT.

Concerning this clone itself: Distinct nucleotide sequences in the sample also encode this CDR3. The V and J genes are TRBV30 and TRBJ2-3; a possible D gene is TRBD2 (6 bases). V lost 0 bases and J lost 0, with 10 bases in between. The CDR3 has 15 amino acids. Germline values: CDR1 GTSNPN, CDR2 SVGIG (reference sequence). In nucleotides, the CDR3 is TGTGCCTGGAGTGTACTTGGGGGGAGCACAGATACGCAGTATTTT. It is translated as CAWSVLGGSTDTQYF.

The J gene is TRBJ1-4, the V gene TRBV6-5; D might be TRBD1 (5 bases). Trimming took off 5 bases at V and 8 bases at J, with 18 bases between the two ends. This CDR3 is 15 amino acids long. The germline gives CDR1 MNHEY, CDR2 SVGAGI. CDR3 region: CASSPSGGGKEKLFF. CDR3 nucleotide sequence: TGTGCCAGCAGTCCCTCCGGGGGGGGGAAAGAAAAACTGTTTTTT.

The rearrangement uses TRBV27 and TRBJ2-3; D uncertain. Germline assignment: CDR1 MNHEY and CDR2 SMNVEV (reference sequence). This CDR3 contains 12 residues. Deletions cut 6 bases from V and 1 base from J, with 5 bases between. CDR3 sequence (DNA): TGTGCCAGCAGCGCGGGCACAGATACGCAGTATTTT. Translating it yields CASSAGTDTQYF.

CDR3 loop: CASSQNRGNRNTIYF. As DNA, the CDR3 is TGTGCCAGCAGCCAAAACAGGGGAAACAGAAACACCATATATTTT. The genes are TRBV3-1 (or the pseudogene TRBV3-2) and TRBJ1-3; 7 bases fit TRBD1. J was trimmed by 5 bases and V by 2 bases; bases with no gene match: 6. This CDR3 comprises 15 residues. Per germline, CDR1 LGHDT and CDR2 YNNKEL (reference sequence).

The rearrangement uses TRBV5-4 and TRBJ2-7; 7 nucleotides line up with TRBD1. Germline CDR1 reads SGHNT; CDR2 reads YYREEE (reference sequence). The V and J ends lost 0 bases and 4 bases, in that order; junction bases with no gene match: 7. The CDR3 covers 15 residues. The CDR3 sequence: CASSLGGTESYEQYF. CDR3 bases: TGTGCCAGCAGCTTGGGAGGGACAGAAAGTTACGAGCAGTACTTC.

V usage is TRBV27 and J usage is TRBJ2-3; D perhaps matches TRBD1 (6 bases). The V and J ends lost 4 bases and 0 bases respectively, with 11 bases between them. Per the germline V gene, CDR1 is MNHEY and CDR2 is SMNVEV (reference sequence). The CDR3 has 15 amino acids. CDR3: CASSSPGHSTDTQYF. The CDR3 DNA is TGTGCCAGCAGTTCGCCGGGACACAGCACAGATACGCAGTATTTT.